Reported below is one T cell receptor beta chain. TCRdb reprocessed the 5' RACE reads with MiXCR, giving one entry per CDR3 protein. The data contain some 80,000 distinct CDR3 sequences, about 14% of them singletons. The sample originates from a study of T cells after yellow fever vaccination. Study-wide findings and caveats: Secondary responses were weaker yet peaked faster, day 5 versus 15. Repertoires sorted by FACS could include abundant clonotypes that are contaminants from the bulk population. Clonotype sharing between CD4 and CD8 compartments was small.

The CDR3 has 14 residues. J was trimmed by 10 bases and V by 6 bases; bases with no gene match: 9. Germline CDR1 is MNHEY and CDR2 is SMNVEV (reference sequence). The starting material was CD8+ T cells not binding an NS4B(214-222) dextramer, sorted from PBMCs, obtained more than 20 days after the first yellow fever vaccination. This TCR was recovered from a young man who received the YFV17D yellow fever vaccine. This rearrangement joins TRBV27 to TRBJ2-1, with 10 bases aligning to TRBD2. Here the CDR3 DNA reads TGTGCCAGCAGCTCCGGGACTAGCGCTCCCGAGCAGTTCTTC. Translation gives CASSSGTSAPEQFF.